This T cell receptor (beta chain) originates from a study of post-analysis software for immune sequencing data. Study-wide context: Patients with relapsing-remitting, secondary progressive and progressive-relapsing multiple sclerosis courses were all represented. Overall study results and limits: Analysis by F measure revealed that same-batch samples clustered strongly together. Multiple sclerosis patients had significantly lower normalized Chao1 diversity than controls. A few TRBV segments (TRBV5-6, TRBV5-1 and TRBV20-1 among them) occurred more frequently in patients than in controls.

Concerning this clonotype: Its antigen remains unidentified.

Carried by the TCR beta cDNA libraries were unique molecular identifiers. TCRdb processed the PCR reads anew with MiXCR; each CDR3 protein has one entry. This table has around 770,000 distinct CDR3 sequences, under 60% appearing once. Between the trimmed V and J ends, which lost 7 bases and 2 bases, there was a span of 15 bases. The CDR3 sequence is 14 residues long. The germline V gene has CDR1 MNHNY and CDR2 SVGAGI (reference sequence). The TCR sequence derives from a girl between 10 and 17 years old with multiple sclerosis. V is TRBV6-6 and J is TRBJ2-7; the D is unclear. Sequenced input: blood. CDR3 nucleotide sequence: TGTGCCAGCAAGGTGGGGATGCCGACCTACGAGCAGTACTTC. Translated: CASKVGMPTYEQYF.